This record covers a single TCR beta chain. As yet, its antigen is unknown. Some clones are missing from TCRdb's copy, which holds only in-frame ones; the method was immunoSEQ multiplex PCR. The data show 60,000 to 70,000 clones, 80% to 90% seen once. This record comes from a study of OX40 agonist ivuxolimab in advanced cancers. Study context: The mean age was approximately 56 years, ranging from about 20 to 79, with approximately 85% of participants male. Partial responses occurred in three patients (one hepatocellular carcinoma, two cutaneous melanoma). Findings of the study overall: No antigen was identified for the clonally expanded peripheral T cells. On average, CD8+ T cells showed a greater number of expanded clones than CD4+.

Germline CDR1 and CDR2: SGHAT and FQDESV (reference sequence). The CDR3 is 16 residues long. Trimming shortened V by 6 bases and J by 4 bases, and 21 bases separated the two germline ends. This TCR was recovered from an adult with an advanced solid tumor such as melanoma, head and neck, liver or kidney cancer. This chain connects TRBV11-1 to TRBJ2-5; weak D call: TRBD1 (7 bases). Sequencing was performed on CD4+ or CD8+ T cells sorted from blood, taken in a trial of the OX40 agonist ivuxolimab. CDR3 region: CASSLHPRQGGETQYF. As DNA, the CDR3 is TGTGCCAGCAGTCTTCATCCGAGACAGGGAGGAGAGACCCAGTACTTC.